Included here is one T cell receptor (beta chain) sequence, with context. The antigen is undetermined. Germline V gene sequence: CDR1 SGHAT, CDR2 FQNNGV. V dropped 6 bases and J dropped 6 bases, with 14 bases sitting between them. The CDR3 spans 13 residues. This entry comes from a study of cytomegalovirus exposure and HLA in healthy donors. The primer mix had 60 Vbeta and 13 Jbeta primers. Source study methods: Some 9.9 million shared chains were among around 80 million unique TCR beta chains counted in a later analysis. The data were produced by immunoSEQ multiplex PCR, yet TCRdb's version contains in-frame clones alone and is incomplete. The DNA was the basis for D and trimming; V, J and clone size are from that table. Among 95,000 to 100,000 clones listed, 75% were seen once. Study-wide findings and caveats: The study designated 150 to 200 TCR beta chains cytomegalovirus-associated.

Sequencing input: PBMCs. The clonotype originates from a man aged 50-59 years in good health and CMV-seronegative. The chain employs TRBV11-2 and TRBJ1-1; D remains unclear. CDR3 in DNA: TGTGCCAGCAGTCTGAGCAAAACGCCTGAAGCTTTCTTT. Translated, it gives CASSLSKTPEAFF.